What follows are 23 T cell receptor beta chains derived from one specimen sequenced in a study of cytomegalovirus exposure and HLA in healthy donors. The PCR used 60 Vbeta and 13 Jbeta primers. Sequencing used immunoSEQ multiplex PCR; TCRdb keeps in-frame clones, though not all of them. The data hold 65,000 to 75,000 clones, with around 63% observed a single time. The sequencing sample was made of PBMCs. All receptors come from a woman aged 25-40 years in good health and CMV-seronegative.

The genes are TRBV12-5 and TRBJ2-3; D might be TRBD1 (6 bases). This CDR3 comprises 13 residues. The germline CDR1 and CDR2 sequences are LGHNT and FRNRAP. Trimming took off 7 bases at V and 6 bases at J, with 14 bases between the two ends. CDR3 residues: CASAPGTPDTQYF. The CDR3 nucleotides are TGTGCTAGTGCTCCCGGGACACCCGATACGCAGTATTTT.

The chain couples TRBV20-1 to TRBJ1-1, with 7 bases aligning to TRBD1. This CDR3 is built from 11 residues. V gave up 1 base and J gave up 10 bases; unmatched junction bases: 3. Germline V gives CDR1 DFQATT, CDR2 SNEGSKA (reference sequence). The CDR3 here is CSARASGGAFF. Here the CDR3 DNA reads TGCAGTGCTAGAGCGTCAGGGGGAGCTTTCTTT.

J is TRBJ2-5 and V is TRBV11-2; 8 bases align to TRBD2. The CDR3 contains 17 residues. Germline V CDR1 and CDR2: SGHAT, FQNNGV. Losses at the gene ends were 1 base for V and 1 base for J; bases not matched to a gene: 8. The CDR3 coding sequence is TGTGCCAGCAGCTTAGGGGTTGCGGGGGGCCCCCAAGAGACCCAGTACTTC. It encodes CASSLGVAGGPQETQYF.

This chain links TRBV29-1 with TRBJ1-3; the D is unclear. Germline V gene lookup returns CDR1 SQVTM and CDR2 ANQGSEA. The CDR3 contains 13 residues. The ends were cut back, 1 base at V and 9 bases at J, with 13 bases in the middle. The CDR3 DNA reads as TGCAGCGTTGAAGTAGAGGTCGGGAGCACCATATATTTT. Translation: CSVEVEVGSTIYF.

V is TRBV11-2 and J is TRBJ2-7; D is perhaps TRBD2 (6 bases). Trimming took 3 bases from V and 0 from J, leaving 15 bases between them. Germline V gene lookup returns CDR1 SGHAT and CDR2 FQNNGV. CDR3 size: 16 residues. This CDR3 reads CASSLSSGGSSYEQYF. The CDR3 DNA reads TGTGCCAGCAGCTTGAGTAGTGGGGGGAGCTCCTACGAGCAGTACTTC.

This clone was counted between two and nine times. CDR3 sequence reads: CASSVTPGNTEAFF. The CDR3 nucleotides read TGTGCCAGCAGCGTAACCCCAGGGAACACTGAAGCTTTCTTT. The rearrangement uses TRBV9 and TRBJ1-1; D call uncertain. V lost 1 base to trimming and J lost 1 base, with 8 bases between them. The CDR3 length is 14 residues. Germline values: CDR1 SGDLS, CDR2 YYNGEE.

This chain links TRBV6-6 with TRBJ1-1, with D possibly TRBD1 on 5 matching bases. The CDR3 totals 11 residues. The germline gives CDR1 MNHNY, CDR2 SVGAGI (reference sequence). The V end was cut by 4 bases, the J end by 11 bases, with 11 bases between. The CDR3, as DNA: TGTGCCAGCAGTTCCTCGGGGGGGGCTTTCTTT. This encodes CASSSSGGAFF.

The chain carries TRBV9 and TRBJ2-5; 8 bases match TRBD1. The CDR3 extends over 15 amino acids. Germline V gene lookup returns CDR1 SGDLS and CDR2 YYNGEE. V was clipped by 4 bases and J by 5 bases; unmatched bases: 10. The CDR3 sequence is CASSLRTGPVETQYF. The CDR3 DNA sequence: TGTGCCAGCAGCCTGAGGACAGGGCCAGTGGAGACCCAGTACTTC.

The chain has TRBV19 and TRBJ2-7; 7 positions match TRBD2. Germline V gene data show CDR1 as LNHDA and CDR2 as SQIVND (reference sequence). J gave up 1 base and V 4 bases, and 4 bases lay outside the gene matches. The CDR3 totals 14 residues. The CDR3, as DNA: TGTGCCAGTAGTACTCGCGGGGGATCCTACGAGCAGTACTTC. This encodes CASSTRGGSYEQYF.

V is TRBV19 and J is TRBJ2-1, with D perhaps TRBD1 (5 bases). Germline V CDR1 and CDR2: LNHDA, SQIVND (reference sequence). V lost 4 bases and J lost 0, with 16 bases in between. The CDR3 sequence is 17 residues long. The CDR3 protein is CASSRIDRAPSYNEQFF. DNA for the CDR3: TGTGCCAGTAGTAGGATCGACAGAGCGCCCTCCTACAATGAGCAGTTCTTC.

The chain employs TRBV11-3 and TRBJ2-3; the D is unclear. This CDR3 comprises 14 residues. Deletions cut 2 bases from V and 2 bases from J, with 8 bases between. The germline V gene encodes CDR1 SGHNT and CDR2 YENEEA. CDR3 in amino acids: CASSLRSLTDTQYF. As DNA, the CDR3 is TGTGCCAGCAGCTTAAGGAGCCTCACAGATACGCAGTATTTT.

The chain uses TRBV7-2 and TRBJ1-5, with a possible D match to TRBD1 (6 bases). The CDR3 extends over 13 amino acids. Per germline, CDR1 SGHTA and CDR2 FQGNSA. With 1 base removed from V and 6 bases from J, the gap between germline ends came to 7 bases. The CDR3 DNA reads as TGTGCCAGCAGCTTAGACAGGGTTCAGCCCCAGCATTTT. Encoded protein: CASSLDRVQPQHF.

The DNA of the CDR3 is TGTGCCAGCATGGAGCAGGGAGGTTACAATGAGCAGTTCTTC. Encoded protein: CASMEQGGYNEQFF. The rearrangement uses TRBV28 and TRBJ2-1, with D perhaps TRBD2 (6 bases). The CDR3 extends over 14 amino acids. Germline CDR1 MDHEN, CDR2 SYDVKM. The V and J ends lost 7 bases and 4 bases respectively, with 14 bases between them.

Remarks on this clone: The same CDR3 also results from other DNA sequences found in this sample. The J gene is TRBJ1-2, the V gene TRBV30; maybe TRBD1 (5 bases). The ends were cut back, 1 base at V and 4 bases at J, with 7 bases in the middle. This CDR3 is 12 amino acids long. CDR1 and CDR2 from the germline V gene are GTSNPN and SVGIG (reference sequence). As DNA, the CDR3 is TGTGCCTGGAGTGGCGGGGGCTATGGCTACACCTTC. This encodes CAWSGGGYGYTF.

Concerning this clone itself: The junction shows a germline mismatch at one end, possibly a read error. The chain combines TRBV7-9 with TRBJ2-6; D perhaps matches TRBD1 (5 bases). Germline V gives CDR1 SEHNR, CDR2 FQNEAQ (reference sequence). The CDR3 has 12 residues. The CDR3 is CSSTAGRIALTF. The CDR3 DNA reads as TGTTCCAGTACAGCAGGGCGCATCGCCCTGACTTTC. Using reference TRBV7-9 and TRBJ2-6 for the parts outside the CDR3, the full variable domain is DTGVSQNPRHKITKRGQNVTFRCDPISEHNRLYWYRQTLGQGPEFLTYFQNEAQLEKSRLLSDRFSAERPKGSFSTLEIQRTEQGDSAMYLCSSTAGRIALTFGAGSRLTVL.

In regard to this clone: The DNA is omitted, as the CDR3 cannot be located on it reliably, and the CDR3 follows TCRdb's listing. This sequence joins TRBV5-6 and TRBJ2-5; the DNA was not used to check the table's D call, TRBD1. A total of 13 residues make up the CDR3, ends included. The germline V gene encodes CDR1 SGHDT and CDR2 YYEEEE. The CDR3 spells CASSFGQGAPWYF.

This clone has only a few counts. The chain combines TRBV4-3 with TRBJ1-1; D may be TRBD1 (6 bases). This CDR3 has 15 residues. V lost 0 bases and J lost 6, with 14 bases in between. The germline V gene has CDR1 LGHNA and CDR2 YSLEER. CDR3 nucleotides: TGCGCCAGCAGCCAAGATCAGGGCAGGGGCGCTGAAGCTTTCTTT. Translation gives CASSQDQGRGAEAFF.

The rearrangement joins TRBV4-3 to TRBJ2-6, with TRBD1 matching over 8 bases. The CDR3 loop spans 19 amino acids. With V trimmed by 0 bases and J by 2 bases, 9 bases remained unmatched. Per germline, CDR1 LGHNA and CDR2 YSLEER. The CDR3 coding sequence is TGCGCCAGCAGCCAAGATCATCGGACAGGGTATACTGGGGCCAACGTCCTGACTTTC. Its protein product is CASSQDHRTGYTGANVLTF.

V gene TRBV7-9 combines with J gene TRBJ1-1, with 8 positions matching TRBD1. Germline CDR1 is SEHNR and CDR2 is FQNEAQ (reference sequence). This CDR3 is built from 15 residues. The V segment lost 2 bases and the J segment 5 bases; nucleotides outside the gene matches: 7. CDR3: CASSLSGQGSTEAFF. CDR3 coding DNA: TGTGCCAGCAGCTTATCCGGACAGGGTAGTACTGAAGCTTTCTTT.

This clone was counted between two and nine times. This chain uses TRBV5-5 with TRBJ2-3; 10 bases agree with TRBD1. The CDR3 is 15 amino acids. V dropped 4 bases and J dropped 1; count of bases not matched to a gene: 3. CDR1 and CDR2 from the germline V gene are SGHKS and YYEKEE (reference sequence). This CDR3 is CASSPGTGGTDTQYF. CDR3 sequence (DNA): TGTGCCAGCAGCCCCGGGACAGGGGGCACAGATACGCAGTATTTT.

The CDR3 loop is CASSMEGLSGNTIYF. The CDR3 nucleotides are TGTGCCAGTAGTATGGAGGGGTTATCTGGAAACACCATATATTTT. J is TRBJ1-3 and V is TRBV19, with D tentatively TRBD1 (5 bases). CDR3 size: 15 residues. Germline CDR1 is LNHDA and CDR2 is SQIVND (reference sequence). Trimming pared 3 bases from V and 1 base from J, leaving 10 bases between.

The V gene is TRBV9, the J gene TRBJ1-2; possible D gene TRBD1, 6 bases. Germline CDR1 and CDR2: SGDLS and YYNGEE. The CDR3 has 13 residues. Trimming left V 4 bases short and J 4 bases short, with 11 bases between. CDR3 in amino acids: CASSPGQSYGYTF. For the CDR3, the DNA is TGTGCCAGCAGCCCTGGACAGAGCTATGGCTACACCTTC.

This clone was seen a few times. The chain couples TRBV7-2 to TRBJ1-4; D ambiguous. The V end was cut by 6 bases, the J end by 2 bases, with 10 bases between. CDR1 SGHTA and CDR2 FQGNSA come from the germline V gene. The CDR3 totals 14 residues. Here the CDR3 reads CASRRVGTNEKLFF. Written as DNA, the CDR3 is TGTGCCAGCAGGCGGGTGGGGACTAATGAAAAACTGTTTTTT.